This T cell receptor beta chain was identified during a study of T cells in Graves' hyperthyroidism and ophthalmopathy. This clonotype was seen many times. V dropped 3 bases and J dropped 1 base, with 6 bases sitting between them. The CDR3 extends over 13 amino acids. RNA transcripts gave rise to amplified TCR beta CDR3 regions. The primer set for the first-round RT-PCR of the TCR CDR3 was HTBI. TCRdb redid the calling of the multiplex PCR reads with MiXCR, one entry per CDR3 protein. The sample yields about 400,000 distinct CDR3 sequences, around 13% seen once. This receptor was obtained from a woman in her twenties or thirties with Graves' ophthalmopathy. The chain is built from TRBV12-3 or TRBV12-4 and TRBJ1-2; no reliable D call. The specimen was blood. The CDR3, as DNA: TGTGCCAGCAGTTTGAACCTTAACTATGGCTACACCTTC. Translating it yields CASSLNLNYGYTF.